This T cell receptor (beta chain) is from a study of blood T cells in healthy people across ages. Study-level results: The diversity estimates, figures obtained from one million T cells, were considered underestimates.

It was with a sample-barcoded 5' primer and a J-beta primer mix that a second PCR of roughly 6 to 12 cycles was run. Carrying 12 random nucleotides, a template-switch adaptor labeled each individual cDNA molecule. From the 5' RACE reads, TCRdb called clonotypes with MiXCR, one entry per CDR3 protein. This table holds over 950,000 distinct CDR3 sequences, roughly 47% found once. This clonotype turned up a few times. Its antigen is unidentified. Germline CDR1 and CDR2: MDHEN and SYDVKM. The V end lost 2 bases, the J end lost 6 bases, and 20 bases lay between the germline ends. The CDR3 totals 16 residues. Individuals who donated were healthy Caucasians from Russia aged roughly 6 to 90.

The source material was blood. This TCR was sampled from a woman aged 60-70 years in good health. V and J are TRBV28 and TRBJ2-7, with D perhaps assigned TRBD1 or TRBD2 (5 bases each). The CDR3 DNA reads TGTGCCAGCAGTTTAGGGGGAAGTGGTGTACCAGGCGAGCAGTACTTC. Translated: CASSLGGSGVPGEQYF.